The 3 T cell receptor beta chains below come from one sample, sequenced in a study of chemoradiotherapy in HPV16-positive cancers. Method: immunoSEQ multiplex PCR; TCRdb's copy keeps in-frame clones and lacks some. Here the sample spans 16,000 or so clones, roughly two thirds being singletons. Sequences were derived from tumor tissue, sampled from a patient who underwent chemoradiotherapy. These receptors originate from a human donor with HPV-associated anogenital cancer.

The chain links TRBV19 to TRBJ2-7; the D gene is possibly TRBD1 (6 bases). V was clipped by 4 bases and J by 1 base, with 8 bases between them. The CDR3 has 13 residues. Germline values: CDR1 LNHDA, CDR2 SQIVND (reference sequence). The CDR3 loop is CASSTGQSYEQYF. The CDR3 region has the DNA TGTGCCAGTAGTACTGGACAGTCCTACGAGCAGTACTTC.

The gene calls are TRBV7-2 and TRBJ2-7, with 7 bases matching TRBD2. Germline assignment: CDR1 SGHTA and CDR2 FQGNSA. This CDR3 comprises 15 residues. After removal of 2 bases from V and 3 bases from J, the junction contained 7 bases not matched to a gene. The CDR3 nucleotides read TGTGCCAGCAGCTTAACGGGGGGTAGCTTCTACGAGCAGTACTTC. It translates to CASSLTGGSFYEQYF.

The chain uses TRBV15 and TRBJ2-1; D possibly corresponds to TRBD2 (7 bases). CDR3 length: 13 residues. Germline loops: CDR1 LNHNV, CDR2 YYDKDF (reference sequence). V lost 1 base, J lost 9 bases, and 10 bases lay in between. The CDR3 spells CATSRAGGGEQFF. The CDR3 DNA reads as TGTGCCACCAGCAGAGCGGGGGGCGGTGAGCAGTTCTTC.